This T cell receptor (beta chain) was obtained from a study of T-cell reconstitution after alpha-beta-depleted transplantation in children. The table lists this clonotype with many counts. TCRbeta library construction was performed incorporating unique molecular identifiers. MiXCR, applied by TCRdb to the PCR reads, yields one record per CDR3 protein. The data hold roughly 280,000 distinct CDR3 sequences, with 11% observed a single time. The CDR3 runs 16 residues. V was clipped by 0 bases and J by 2 bases, with 11 bases between them. Germline lookup yields CDR1 ENHRY and CDR2 SYGVKD. The source material was peripheral blood, sampled 180 days after TCRalphabeta/CD19-depleted stem cell transplant. The clonotype originates from a male patient between 2 and 10 years old who had a stem cell transplant for chronic granulomatous disease, so the T cells may come from the graft donor. The rearrangement joins TRBV10-3 to TRBJ1-3, with D perhaps TRBD1 (6 bases). CDR3 protein: CAISESGTGPGNTIYF. CDR3 DNA: TGTGCCATCAGTGAGTCGGGAACAGGGCCTGGAAACACCATATATTTT.